Here is one T cell receptor (beta chain) with its context. The antigen remains undetermined. This CDR3 is built from 14 residues. Trimming removed 0 bases at V and 6 bases at J, with 8 bases between. Sample donors were healthy Caucasian individuals that came from Russia, aged 6 to 90. The data were taken from a study of blood T cells in healthy people across ages. For the second PCR, which ran for about 6 to 11 cycles, a sample-barcoded 5' primer and a J-beta primer mix were used. Each cDNA molecule carried a tag from a template-switch adaptor that contained 12 random nucleotides. TCRdb reprocessed the 5' RACE reads via MiXCR and lists one record per CDR3 protein. The sample lists 450,000 to 700,000 distinct CDR3 sequences, 25% to 30% occurring once. Study results and limitations: Changes seen in expanded clonotypes were possibly confounded by donor CMV status left unknown. Both higher diversity and more naive CD4+ cells marked long-lived donors when set against aged donors.

This receptor was identified in a woman aged 70-85 years in good health. Source material: blood. This sequence joins TRBV12-3 or TRBV12-4 and TRBJ1-4, with D hard to call. CDR3 loop: CASSLAREDEKLFF. The CDR3 DNA is TGTGCCAGCAGTTTAGCACGTGAGGATGAAAAACTGTTTTTT.